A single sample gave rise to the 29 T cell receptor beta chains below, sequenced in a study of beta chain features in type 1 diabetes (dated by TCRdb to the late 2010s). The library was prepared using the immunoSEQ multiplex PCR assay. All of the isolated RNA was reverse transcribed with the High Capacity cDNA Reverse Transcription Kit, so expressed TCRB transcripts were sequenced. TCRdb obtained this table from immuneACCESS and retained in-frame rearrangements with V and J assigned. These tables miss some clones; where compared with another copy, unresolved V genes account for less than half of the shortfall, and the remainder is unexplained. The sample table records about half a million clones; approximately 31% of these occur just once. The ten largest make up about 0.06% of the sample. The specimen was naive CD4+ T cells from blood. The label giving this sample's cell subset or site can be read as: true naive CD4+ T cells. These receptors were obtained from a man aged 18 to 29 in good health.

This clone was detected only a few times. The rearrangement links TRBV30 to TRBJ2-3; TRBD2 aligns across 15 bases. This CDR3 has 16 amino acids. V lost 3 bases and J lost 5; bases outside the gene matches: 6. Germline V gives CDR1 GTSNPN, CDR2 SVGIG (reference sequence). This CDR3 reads CAWSEGLAGGEDTQYF. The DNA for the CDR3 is TGTGCCTGGAGCGAAGGACTAGCGGGAGGGGAAGATACGCAGTATTTT.

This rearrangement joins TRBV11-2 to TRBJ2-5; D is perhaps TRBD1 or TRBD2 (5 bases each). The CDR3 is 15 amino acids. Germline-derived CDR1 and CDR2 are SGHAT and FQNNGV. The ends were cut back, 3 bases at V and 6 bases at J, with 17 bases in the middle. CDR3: CASSFEAGAPQTQYF. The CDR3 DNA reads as TGTGCCAGCAGCTTCGAGGCCGGGGCACCGCAGACCCAGTACTTC.

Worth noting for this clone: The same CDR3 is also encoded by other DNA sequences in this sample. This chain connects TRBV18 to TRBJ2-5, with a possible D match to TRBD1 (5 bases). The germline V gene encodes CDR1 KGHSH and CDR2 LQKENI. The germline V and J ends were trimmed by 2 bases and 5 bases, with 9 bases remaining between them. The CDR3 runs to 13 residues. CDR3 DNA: TGTGCCAGCTCACCAGGCGCAGGGGAGACCCAGTACTTC. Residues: CASSPGAGETQYF.

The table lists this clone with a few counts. The CDR3 is CASSAGGGRNQPQHF. In DNA, the CDR3 is TGCGCCAGCAGCGCAGGGGGGGGCCGGAATCAGCCCCAGCATTTT. The gene calls are TRBV4-1 and TRBJ1-5, with 7 bases aligning to TRBD1. The V and J ends lost 5 bases and 4 bases, in that order; junction bases with no gene match: 8. CDR1 is MGHRA and CDR2 is YSYEKL in the germline V gene. The CDR3 spans 15 residues.

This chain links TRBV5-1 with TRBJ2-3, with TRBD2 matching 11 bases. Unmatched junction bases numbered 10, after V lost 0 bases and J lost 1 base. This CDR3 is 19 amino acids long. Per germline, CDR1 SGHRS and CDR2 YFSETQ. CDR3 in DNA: TGCGCCAGCAGCTTGGTTCTAGCGGGAGGCCCCGGGGGCACAGATACGCAGTATTTT. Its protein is CASSLVLAGGPGGTDTQYF.

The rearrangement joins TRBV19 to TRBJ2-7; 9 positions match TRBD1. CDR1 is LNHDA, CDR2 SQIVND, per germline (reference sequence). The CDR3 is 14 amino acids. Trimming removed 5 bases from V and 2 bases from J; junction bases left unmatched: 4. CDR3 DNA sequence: TGTGCCAGTAGTGCACGGGACAGGGCCTACGAGCAGTACTTC. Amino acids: CASSARDRAYEQYF.

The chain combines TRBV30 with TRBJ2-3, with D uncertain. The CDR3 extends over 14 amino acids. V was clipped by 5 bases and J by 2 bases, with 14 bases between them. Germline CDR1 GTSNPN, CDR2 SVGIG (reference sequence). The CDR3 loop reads CAWGPSGLTDTQYF. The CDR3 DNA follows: TGTGCCTGGGGACCCTCGGGCCTCACAGATACGCAGTATTTT.

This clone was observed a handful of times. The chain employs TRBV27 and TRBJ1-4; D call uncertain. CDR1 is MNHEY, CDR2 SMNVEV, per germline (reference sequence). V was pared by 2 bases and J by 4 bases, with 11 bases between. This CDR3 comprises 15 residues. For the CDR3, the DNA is TGTGCCAGCAGTTTAAGGTGGCAGTTTAATGAAAAACTGTTTTTT. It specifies CASSLRWQFNEKLFF.

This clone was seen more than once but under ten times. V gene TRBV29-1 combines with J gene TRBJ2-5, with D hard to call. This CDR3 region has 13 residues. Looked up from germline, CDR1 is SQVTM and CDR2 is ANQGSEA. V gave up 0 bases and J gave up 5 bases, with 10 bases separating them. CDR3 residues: CSVEDQGYETQYF. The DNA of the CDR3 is TGCAGCGTTGAAGATCAAGGGTACGAGACCCAGTACTTC.

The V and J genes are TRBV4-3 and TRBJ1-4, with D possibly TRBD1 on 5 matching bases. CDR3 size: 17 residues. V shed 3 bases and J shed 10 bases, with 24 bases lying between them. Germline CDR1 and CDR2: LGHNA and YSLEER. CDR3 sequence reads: CASSHDPSGGTRSKLFF. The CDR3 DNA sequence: TGCGCCAGCAGCCATGATCCCAGCGGGGGGACGAGGTCAAAACTGTTTTTT.

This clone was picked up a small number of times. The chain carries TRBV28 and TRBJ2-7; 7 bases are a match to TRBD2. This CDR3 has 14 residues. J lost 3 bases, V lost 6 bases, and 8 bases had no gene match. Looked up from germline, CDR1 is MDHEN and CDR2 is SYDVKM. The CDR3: CASRGSGNLYEQYF. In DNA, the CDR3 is TGTGCCAGCAGGGGCAGCGGGAATCTCTACGAGCAGTACTTC.

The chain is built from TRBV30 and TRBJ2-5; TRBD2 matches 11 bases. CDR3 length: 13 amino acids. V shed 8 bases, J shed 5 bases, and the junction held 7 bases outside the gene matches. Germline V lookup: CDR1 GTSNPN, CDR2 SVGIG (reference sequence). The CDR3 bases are TGTGCCCGTAGCGGGAGGGCATGGGAGACCCAGTACTTC. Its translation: CARSGRAWETQYF.

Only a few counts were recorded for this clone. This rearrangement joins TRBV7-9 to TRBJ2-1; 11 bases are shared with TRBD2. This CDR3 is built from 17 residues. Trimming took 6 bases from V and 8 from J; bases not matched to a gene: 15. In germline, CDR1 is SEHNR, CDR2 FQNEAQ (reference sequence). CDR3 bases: TGTGCCAGCAGAGAGACAGGGCGACTAGCGGGATTGCATGAGCAGTTCTTC. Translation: CASRETGRLAGLHEQFF.

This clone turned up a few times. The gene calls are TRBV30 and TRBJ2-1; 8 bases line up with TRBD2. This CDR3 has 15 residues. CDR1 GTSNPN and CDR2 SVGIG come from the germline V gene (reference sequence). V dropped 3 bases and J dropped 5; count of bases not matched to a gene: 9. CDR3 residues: CAWSKPGLGNNEQFF. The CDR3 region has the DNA TGTGCCTGGAGCAAACCGGGACTAGGAAACAATGAGCAGTTCTTC.

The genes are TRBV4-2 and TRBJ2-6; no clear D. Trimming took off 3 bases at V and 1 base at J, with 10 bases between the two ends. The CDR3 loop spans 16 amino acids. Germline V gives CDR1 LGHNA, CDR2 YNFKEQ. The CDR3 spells CASSQQLGSGANVLTF. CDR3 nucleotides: TGTGCCAGCAGCCAGCAGTTGGGTTCTGGGGCCAACGTCCTGACTTTC.

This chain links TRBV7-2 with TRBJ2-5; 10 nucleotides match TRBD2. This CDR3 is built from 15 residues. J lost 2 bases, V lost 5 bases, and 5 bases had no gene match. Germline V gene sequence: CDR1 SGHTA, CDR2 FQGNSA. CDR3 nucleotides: TGTGCCAGCAGCCGCTGGACTAGCGGACAAGAGACCCAGTACTTC. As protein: CASSRWTSGQETQYF.

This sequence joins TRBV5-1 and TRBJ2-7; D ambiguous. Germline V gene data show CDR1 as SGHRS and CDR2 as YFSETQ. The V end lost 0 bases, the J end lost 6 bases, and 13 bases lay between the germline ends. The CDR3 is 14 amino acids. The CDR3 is CASSLVLESVEQYF. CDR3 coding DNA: TGCGCCAGCAGCTTGGTGCTAGAATCCGTCGAGCAGTACTTC.

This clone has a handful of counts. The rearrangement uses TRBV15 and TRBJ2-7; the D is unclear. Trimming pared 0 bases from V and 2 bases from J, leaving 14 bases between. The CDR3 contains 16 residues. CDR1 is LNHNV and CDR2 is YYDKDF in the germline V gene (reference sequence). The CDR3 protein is CATSREIADPPYEQYF. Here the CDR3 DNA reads TGTGCCACCAGCAGAGAGATTGCGGACCCTCCCTACGAGCAGTACTTC.

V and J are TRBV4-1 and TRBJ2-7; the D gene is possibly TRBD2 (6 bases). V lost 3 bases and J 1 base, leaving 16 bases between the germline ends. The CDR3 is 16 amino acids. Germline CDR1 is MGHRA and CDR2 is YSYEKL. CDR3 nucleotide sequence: TGCGCCAGCAGCCACCTGGGCTCGGGAGCTTCCTACGAGCAGTACTTC. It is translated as CASSHLGSGASYEQYF.

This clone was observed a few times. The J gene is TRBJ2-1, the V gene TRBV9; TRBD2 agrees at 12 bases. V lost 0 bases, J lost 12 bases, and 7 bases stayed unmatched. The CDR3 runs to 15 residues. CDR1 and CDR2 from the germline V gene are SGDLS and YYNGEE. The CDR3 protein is CASSVGLAGDPVQFF. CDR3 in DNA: TGTGCCAGCAGCGTAGGACTAGCGGGAGACCCAGTGCAGTTCTTC.

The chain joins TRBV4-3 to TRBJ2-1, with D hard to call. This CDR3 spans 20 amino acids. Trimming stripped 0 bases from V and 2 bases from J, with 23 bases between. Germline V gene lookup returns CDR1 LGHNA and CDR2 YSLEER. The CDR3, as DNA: TGCGCCAGCAGCCAAGATCGGAACAAGCTGTTACAGTTCACCTACAATGAGCAGTTCTTC. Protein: CASSQDRNKLLQFTYNEQFF.

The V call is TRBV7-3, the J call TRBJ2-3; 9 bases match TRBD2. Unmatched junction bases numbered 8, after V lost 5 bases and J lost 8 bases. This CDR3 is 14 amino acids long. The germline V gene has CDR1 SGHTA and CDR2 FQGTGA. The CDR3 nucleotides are TGTGCCAGCAGCGCGACCCGACTAGCGGCTACGCAGTATTTT. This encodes CASSATRLAATQYF.

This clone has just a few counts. CDR3 sequence: CASSAWPGANVLTF. The DNA of the CDR3 is TGTGCCAGCAGCGCCTGGCCTGGGGCCAACGTCCTGACTTTC. The chain employs TRBV9 and TRBJ2-6; no clear D. With 3 bases removed from V and 2 bases from J, the gap between germline ends came to 6 bases. Germline V lookup: CDR1 SGDLS, CDR2 YYNGEE. This CDR3 has 14 residues.

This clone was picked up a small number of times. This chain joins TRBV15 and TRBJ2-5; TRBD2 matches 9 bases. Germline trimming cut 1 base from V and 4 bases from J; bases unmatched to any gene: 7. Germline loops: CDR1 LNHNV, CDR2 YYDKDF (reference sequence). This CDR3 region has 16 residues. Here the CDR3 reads CATSRGLAVGGETQYF. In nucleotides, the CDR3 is TGTGCCACCAGCAGAGGACTAGCGGTGGGAGGAGAGACCCAGTACTTC. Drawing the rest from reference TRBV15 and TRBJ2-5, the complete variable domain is DAMVIQNPRYQVTQFGKPVTLSCSQTLNHNVMYWYQQKSSQAPKLLFHYYDKDFNNEADTPDNFQSRRPNTSFCFLDIRSPGLGDTAMYLCATSRGLAVGGETQYFGPGTRLLVL.

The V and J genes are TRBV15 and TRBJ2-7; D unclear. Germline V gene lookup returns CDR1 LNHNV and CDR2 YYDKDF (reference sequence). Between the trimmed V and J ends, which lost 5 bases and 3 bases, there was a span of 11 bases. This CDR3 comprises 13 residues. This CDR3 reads CATSARFNYEQYF. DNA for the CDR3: TGTGCCACCAGCGCTAGATTTAACTACGAGCAGTACTTC.

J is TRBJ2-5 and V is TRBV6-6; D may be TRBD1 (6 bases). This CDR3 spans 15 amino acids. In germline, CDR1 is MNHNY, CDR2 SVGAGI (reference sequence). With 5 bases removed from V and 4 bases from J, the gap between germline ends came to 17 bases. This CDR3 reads CASSHRQELRETQYF. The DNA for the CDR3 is TGTGCCAGCAGTCATAGACAGGAACTTCGAGAGACCCAGTACTTC.

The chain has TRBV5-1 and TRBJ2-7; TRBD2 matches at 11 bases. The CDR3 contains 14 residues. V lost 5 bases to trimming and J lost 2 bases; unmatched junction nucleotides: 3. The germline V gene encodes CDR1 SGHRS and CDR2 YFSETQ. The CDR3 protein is CASSATSGTYEQYF. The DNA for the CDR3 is TGCGCCAGCAGTGCGACTAGCGGGACCTACGAGCAGTACTTC.

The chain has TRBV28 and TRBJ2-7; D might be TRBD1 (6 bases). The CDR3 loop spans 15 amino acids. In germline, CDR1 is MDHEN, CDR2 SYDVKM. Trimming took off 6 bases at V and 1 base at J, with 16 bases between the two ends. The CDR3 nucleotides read TGTGCCAGCAGCCATCGCGACAGGAGATCCTACGAGCAGTACTTC. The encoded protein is CASSHRDRRSYEQYF.

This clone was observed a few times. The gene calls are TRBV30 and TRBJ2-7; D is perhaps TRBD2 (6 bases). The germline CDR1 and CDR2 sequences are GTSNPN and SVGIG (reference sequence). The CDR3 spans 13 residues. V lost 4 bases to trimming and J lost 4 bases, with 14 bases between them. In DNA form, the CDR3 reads TGTGCCTGGAAGGCCAAGGGGAGGTACGAGCAGTACTTC. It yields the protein CAWKAKGRYEQYF.